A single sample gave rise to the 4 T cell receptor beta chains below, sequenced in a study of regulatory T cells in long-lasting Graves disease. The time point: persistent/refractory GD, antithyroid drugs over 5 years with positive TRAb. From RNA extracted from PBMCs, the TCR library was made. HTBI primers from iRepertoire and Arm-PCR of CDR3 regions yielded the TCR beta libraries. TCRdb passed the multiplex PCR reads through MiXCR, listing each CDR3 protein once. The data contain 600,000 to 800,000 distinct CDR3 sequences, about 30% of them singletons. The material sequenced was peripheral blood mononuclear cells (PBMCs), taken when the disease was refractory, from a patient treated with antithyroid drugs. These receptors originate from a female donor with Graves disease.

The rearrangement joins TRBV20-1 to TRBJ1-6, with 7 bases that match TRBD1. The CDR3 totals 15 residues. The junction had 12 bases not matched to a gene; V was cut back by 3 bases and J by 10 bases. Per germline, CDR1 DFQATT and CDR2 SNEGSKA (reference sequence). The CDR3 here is CSASLGTENESPLHF. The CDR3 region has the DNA TGCAGTGCTAGTTTGGGGACAGAGAATGAATCACCCCTCCACTTT.

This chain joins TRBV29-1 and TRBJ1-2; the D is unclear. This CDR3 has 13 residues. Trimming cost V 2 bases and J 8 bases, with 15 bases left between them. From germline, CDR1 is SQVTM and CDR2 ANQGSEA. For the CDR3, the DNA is TGCAGCGTTGAACGGACCGGGTCTGGAGGCTACACCTTC. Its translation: CSVERTGSGGYTF. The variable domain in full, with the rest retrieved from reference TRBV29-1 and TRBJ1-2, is SAVISQKPSRDICQRGTSLTIQCQVDSQVTMMFWYRQQPGQSLTLIATANQGSEATYESGFVIDKFPISRPNLTFSTLTVSNMSPEDSSIYLCSVERTGSGGYTFGSGTRLTVV.

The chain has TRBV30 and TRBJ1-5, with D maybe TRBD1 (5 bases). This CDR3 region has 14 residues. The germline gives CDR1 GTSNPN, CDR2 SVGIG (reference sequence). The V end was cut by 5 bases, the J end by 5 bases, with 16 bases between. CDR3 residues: CAWSGGVGDQPQHF. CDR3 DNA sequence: TGTGCCTGGTCCGGGGGGGTTGGGGATCAGCCCCAGCATTTT.

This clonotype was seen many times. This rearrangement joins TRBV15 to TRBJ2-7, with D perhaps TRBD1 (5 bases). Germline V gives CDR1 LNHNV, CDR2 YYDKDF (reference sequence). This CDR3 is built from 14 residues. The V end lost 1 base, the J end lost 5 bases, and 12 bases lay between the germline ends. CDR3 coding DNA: TGTGCCACCAGCAGAGGCAGGGTTCGGGACGAGCAGTACTTC. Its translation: CATSRGRVRDEQYF.